Listed below are T cell receptor beta chains from one sample, sequenced in a study of T cells in tuberculosis. Some clones are missing from TCRdb's copy, which holds only in-frame ones; the method was immunoSEQ multiplex PCR. Among over 25,000 clones listed, about 91% were seen once. The sample here was PBMCs, taken at tuberculosis diagnosis. These receptors all stem from an adult with tuberculosis. Some clones in this sample may be carry-over from other donors' samples. Both conserved end residues are trimmed from each CDR3. The size entry is marked missing in some rows and otherwise reads once, few, many or a size class.

abundance	v_gene	j_gene	CDR3aa
NA	TRBV4-2	TRBJ2-7	ASSQEAGSSYEQY
NA	TRBV2	TRBJ1-1	ASTRDTLRGTEAF
NA	TRBV27	TRBJ1-1	ASELRGGPNTEAF
NA	TRBV9	TRBJ2-3	ASNENRGADTQY
NA	TRBV18	TRBJ2-1	ASSPTSGGSYNEQF
NA	TRBV5-1	TRBJ2-5	ASSRVLEETQY
NA	TRBV6-1	TRBJ2-3	ASSGQGVSTDTQY
NA	TRBV7-9	TRBJ2-2	ASSRPPSTGPGELF
NA	TRBV19	TRBJ1-5	ASSIHTDQPQH
NA	TRBV19	TRBJ1-1	ASRLEQGVAEAF
once	TRBV6-5	TRBJ2-1	ASSYQNWDSGEQF
NA	TRBV6-6	TRBJ2-1	ASSSSGGARYNEQF
NA	TRBV5-1	TRBJ1-2	ASSPGQSTNYGYT
once	TRBV6-5	TRBJ2-5	ASSYSEGQGGETQY
NA	TRBV19	TRBJ1-5	ASSIGRGPNQPQH
NA	TRBV19	TRBJ1-4	ASAGQAIEKLF
few	TRBV5-1	TRBJ2-1	ASSLVLGGNSYNEQF
few	TRBV21-1	TRBJ1-5	ASSKVGEQGAEPQH
NA	TRBV10-3	TRBJ1-5	AISESRGGNQPQH
NA	TRBV9	TRBJ2-1	ASSAAYNEQF
few	TRBV2	TRBJ2-1	ASSDSEGTNNEQF
NA	TRBV29-1	TRBJ1-2	SASAGGGYYGYT
NA	TRBV6-1	TRBJ1-2	ASSATQGDYGYT
NA	TRBV27	TRBJ2-6	ASSFLGANVLT
NA	TRBV5-1	TRBJ2-1	ASSRQGSNEQF
NA	TRBV30	TRBJ2-7	AWSVSGGPVEQY
NA	TRBV7-2	TRBJ2-3	ASSLEIGGQGQDTQY
NA	TRBV9	TRBJ2-6	ASSHLGGGANVLT
NA	TRBV5-1	NA	ASRSGHNRVSYEQY
medium-sized	TRBV6-1	TRBJ1-4	ASTEGQGSEKLF
NA	TRBV19	TRBJ2-3	ASSTRSGGAGLDTQY
NA	TRBV10-3	TRBJ2-2	AIRGQGQDTGELF
NA	TRBV7-3	TRBJ2-7	ASSPRGGSLYEQY
once	TRBV7-2	TRBJ2-2	ASSPVLAGGTGELF
NA	TRBV2	TRBJ1-2	ATFSGNYGYT
NA	TRBV7-6	TRBJ2-2	ASSLATPTGPGELF
NA	TRBV7-7	TRBJ2-2	ASSPGLAGAYTGELF
NA	TRBV7-9	TRBJ2-1	ASSLPTGTGSRHEQF
once	TRBV10-1	TRBJ2-7	ASSESWQGFGEQY
NA	TRBV11-2	TRBJ2-2	ASSFPGGPELF
NA	TRBV2	TRBJ2-1	ASTDQGFSYNEQF
NA	TRBV6-1	TRBJ2-7	ASSEAEVIWYEQY
NA	TRBV6-1	TRBJ1-6	ASRVGTENSPLH
NA	TRBV27	TRBJ2-5	ASSAGQATQY
NA	TRBV7-9	TRBJ2-7	ASSLVSAYEQY
NA	TRBV19	TRBJ1-6	ASTTKTGANSPLH
NA	TRBV6-5	TRBJ1-5	ASSSNYRDMNQPQH
NA	TRBV10-3	TRBJ2-3	AISDTGRDTQY
NA	TRBV27	TRBJ1-3	ASSPEGGRSGNTIY
NA	TRBV5-1	TRBJ2-1	ASSPGQFNEQF
NA	TRBV29-1	TRBJ2-6	SARTGGSGANVLT
NA	TRBV15	TRBJ2-3	ATSRDKLGGSDTQY
NA	TRBV6-1	TRBJ1-2	ASSRTDRTNYGYT
NA	TRBV6-1	TRBJ2-1	ASSDRLAGARGEQF
NA	TRBV10-3	TRBJ2-3	AISPRTETDTQY
NA	TRBV11-2	TRBJ2-1	ASTQQALREQF
NA	TRBV19	TRBJ2-3	ASSGTSGTTDTQY
NA	TRBV5-4	TRBJ2-1	ASNLAGGPYNEQF
NA	TRBV7-9	TRBJ1-1	ASSLALTGTGGESEAF